The clone carrying this T cell receptor beta chain turned up a few times. Its specificity is not known. The data were obtained in a study of shared clonotypes between healthy human individuals. Study-wide context: The cohort comprised a couple of women and a few men. Their ages spanned 18 to 49 years.

Execution of the assay was at deep level. TCRdb keeps only in-frame clones here, not all; method: immunoSEQ multiplex PCR. Of 230,000 or so clones in the sample, 50% to 75% are singletons; the top ten hold around 10%. General study findings and limits: With a few donors compared, roughly 4.9% of naive CD4 clonotypes were shared.

Among the donors, all were Caucasian adults who lived in Nashville, Tennessee. The CDR3 runs 14 residues. Per germline, CDR1 SNHLY and CDR2 FYNNEI. V was pared by 11 bases and J by 8 bases, with 21 bases between. The sample consisted of memory CD4+ T cells sorted from blood. The subset: CD45RA-negative fraction. The V gene is TRBV2, the J gene TRBJ1-4, with a tentative D call TRBD1 (6 bases). The sequence was collected from a man between 25 and 39 years old in good health. CDR3 sequence: CASLPAGAGEKLFF. The CDR3 bases are TGTGCCTCACTTCCTGCGGGGGCGGGAGAAAAACTGTTTTTT.